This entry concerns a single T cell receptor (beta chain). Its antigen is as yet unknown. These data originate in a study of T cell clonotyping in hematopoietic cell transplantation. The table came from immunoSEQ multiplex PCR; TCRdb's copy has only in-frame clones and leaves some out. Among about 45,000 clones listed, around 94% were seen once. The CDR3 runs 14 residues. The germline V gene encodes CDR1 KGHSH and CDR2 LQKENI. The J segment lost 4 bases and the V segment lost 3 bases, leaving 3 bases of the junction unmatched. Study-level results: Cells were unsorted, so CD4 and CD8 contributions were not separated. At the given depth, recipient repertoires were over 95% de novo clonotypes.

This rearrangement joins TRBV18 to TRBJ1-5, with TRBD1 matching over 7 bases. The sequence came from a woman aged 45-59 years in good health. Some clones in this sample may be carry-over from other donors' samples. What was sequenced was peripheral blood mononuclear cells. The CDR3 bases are TGTGCCAGCTCACCGGCAGGGGGTAATCAGCCCCAGCATTTT. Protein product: CASSPAGGNQPQHF.